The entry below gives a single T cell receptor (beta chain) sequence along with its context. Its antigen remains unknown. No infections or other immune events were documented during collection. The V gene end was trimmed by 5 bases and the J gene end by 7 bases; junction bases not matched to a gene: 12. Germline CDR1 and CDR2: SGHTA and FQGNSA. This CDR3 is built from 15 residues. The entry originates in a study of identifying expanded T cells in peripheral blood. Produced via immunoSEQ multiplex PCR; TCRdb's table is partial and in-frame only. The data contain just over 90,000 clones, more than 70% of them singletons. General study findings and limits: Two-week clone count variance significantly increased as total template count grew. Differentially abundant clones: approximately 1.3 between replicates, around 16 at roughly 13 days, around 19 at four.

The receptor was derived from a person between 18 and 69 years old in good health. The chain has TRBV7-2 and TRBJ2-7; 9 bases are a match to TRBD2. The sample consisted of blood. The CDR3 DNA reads TGTGCCAGCAGCCACGCTTCCAGCGGGAGGCGGGAGCAGTACTTC. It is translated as CASSHASSGRREQYF. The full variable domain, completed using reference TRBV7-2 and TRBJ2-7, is GAGVSQSPSNKVTEKGKDVELRCDPISGHTALYWYRQSLGQGLEFLIYFQGNSAPDKSGLPSDRFSAERTGGSVSTLTIQRTQQEDSAVYLCASSHASSGRREQYFGPGTRLTVT.